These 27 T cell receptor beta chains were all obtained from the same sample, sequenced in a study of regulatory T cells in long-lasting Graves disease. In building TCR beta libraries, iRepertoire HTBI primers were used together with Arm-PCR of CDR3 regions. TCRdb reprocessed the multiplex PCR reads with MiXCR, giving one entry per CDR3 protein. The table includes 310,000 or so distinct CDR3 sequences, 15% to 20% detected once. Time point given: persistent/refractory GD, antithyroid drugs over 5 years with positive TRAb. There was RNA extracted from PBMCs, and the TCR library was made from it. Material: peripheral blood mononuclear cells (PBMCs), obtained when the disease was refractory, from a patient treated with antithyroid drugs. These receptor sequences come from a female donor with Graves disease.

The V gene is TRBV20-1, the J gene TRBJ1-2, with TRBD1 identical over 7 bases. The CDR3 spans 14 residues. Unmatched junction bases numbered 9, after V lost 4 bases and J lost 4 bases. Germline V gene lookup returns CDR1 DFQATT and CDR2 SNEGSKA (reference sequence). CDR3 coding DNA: TGCAGTGCTATACAGGGGCAGTCGGGCTATGGCTACACCTTC. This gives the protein CSAIQGQSGYGYTF.

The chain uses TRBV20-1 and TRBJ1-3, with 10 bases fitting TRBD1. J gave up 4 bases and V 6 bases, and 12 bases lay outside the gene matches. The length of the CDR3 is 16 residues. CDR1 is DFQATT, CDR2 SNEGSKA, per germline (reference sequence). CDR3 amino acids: CSALRQGARAGNTIYF. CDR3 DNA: TGCAGTGCACTAAGACAGGGGGCTCGAGCCGGAAACACCATATATTTT.

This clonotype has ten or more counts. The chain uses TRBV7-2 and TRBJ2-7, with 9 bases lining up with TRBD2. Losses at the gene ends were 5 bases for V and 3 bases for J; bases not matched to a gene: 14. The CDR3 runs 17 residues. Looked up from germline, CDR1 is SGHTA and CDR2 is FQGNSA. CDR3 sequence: CASSLSGGVGSGYEQYF. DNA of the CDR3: TGTGCCAGCAGCCTTAGCGGGGGAGTGGGGTCTGGCTACGAGCAGTACTTC.

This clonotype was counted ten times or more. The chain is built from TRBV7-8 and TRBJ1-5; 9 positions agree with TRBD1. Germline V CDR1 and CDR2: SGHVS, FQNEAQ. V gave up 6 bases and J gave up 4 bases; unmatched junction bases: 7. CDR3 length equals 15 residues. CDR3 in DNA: TGTGCCAGCAGAACCCCCGGGACAGGGAATCAGCCCCAGCATTTT. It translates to CASRTPGTGNQPQHF.

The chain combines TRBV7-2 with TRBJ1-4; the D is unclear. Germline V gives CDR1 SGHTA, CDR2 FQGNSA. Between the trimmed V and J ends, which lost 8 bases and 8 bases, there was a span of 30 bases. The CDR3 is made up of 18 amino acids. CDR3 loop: CASSDRWEVPLSHEKLFF. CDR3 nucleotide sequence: TGTGCCAGCTCCGACCGGTGGGAGGTCCCACTCTCCCACGAAAAACTGTTTTTT.

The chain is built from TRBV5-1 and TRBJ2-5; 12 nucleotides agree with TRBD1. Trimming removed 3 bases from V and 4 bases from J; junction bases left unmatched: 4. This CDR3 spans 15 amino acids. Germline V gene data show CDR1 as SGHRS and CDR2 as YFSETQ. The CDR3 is CASSSGQGAGETQYF. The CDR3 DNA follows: TGCGCCAGCAGCTCGGGACAGGGGGCCGGAGAGACCCAGTACTTC.

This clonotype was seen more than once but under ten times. The DNA for the CDR3 is TGTACCAGCAGCTTACAGCCGTCCGGCTCTGGAAACACCATATATTTT. It yields the protein CTSSLQPSGSGNTIYF. The rearrangement uses TRBV7-2 and TRBJ1-3, with D hard to call. CDR1 SGHTA and CDR2 FQGNSA come from the germline V gene. The CDR3 covers 16 residues. The V and J ends lost 2 bases and 0 bases respectively, with 11 bases between them.

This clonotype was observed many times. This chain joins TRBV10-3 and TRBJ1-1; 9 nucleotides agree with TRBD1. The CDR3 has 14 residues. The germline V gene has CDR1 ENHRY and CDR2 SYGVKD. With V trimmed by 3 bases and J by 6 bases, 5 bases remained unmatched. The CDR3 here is CAISDRGQGAEAFF. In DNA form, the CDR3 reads TGTGCCATCAGTGACCGGGGACAGGGCGCTGAAGCTTTCTTT.

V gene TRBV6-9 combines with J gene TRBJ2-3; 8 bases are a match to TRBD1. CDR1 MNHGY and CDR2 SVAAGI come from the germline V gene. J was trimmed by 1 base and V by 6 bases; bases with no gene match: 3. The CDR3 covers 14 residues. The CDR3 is CASSVTGGTDTQYF. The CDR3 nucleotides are TGTGCCAGCAGCGTGACAGGGGGCACAGATACGCAGTATTTT.

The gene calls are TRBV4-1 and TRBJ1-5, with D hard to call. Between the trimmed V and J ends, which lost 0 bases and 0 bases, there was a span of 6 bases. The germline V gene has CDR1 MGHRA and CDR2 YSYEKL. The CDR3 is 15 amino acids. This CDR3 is CASSQEWHSNQPQHF. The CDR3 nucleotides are TGCGCCAGCAGCCAAGAATGGCATAGCAATCAGCCCCAGCATTTT.

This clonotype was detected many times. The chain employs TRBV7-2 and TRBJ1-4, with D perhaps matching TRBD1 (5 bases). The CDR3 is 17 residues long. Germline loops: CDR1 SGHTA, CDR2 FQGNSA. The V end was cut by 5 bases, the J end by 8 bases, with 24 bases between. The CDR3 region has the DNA TGTGCCAGCAGCCCGGGGCGGGGCCGTCGATTTGCGGAAAAACTGTTTTTT. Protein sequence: CASSPGRGRRFAEKLFF.

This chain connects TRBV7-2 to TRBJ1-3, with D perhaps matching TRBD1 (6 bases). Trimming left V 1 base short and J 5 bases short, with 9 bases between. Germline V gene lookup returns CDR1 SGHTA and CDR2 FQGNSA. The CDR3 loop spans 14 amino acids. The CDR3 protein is CASSLGQGRNTIYF. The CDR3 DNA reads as TGTGCCAGCAGCTTAGGGCAGGGGAGAAACACCATATATTTT.

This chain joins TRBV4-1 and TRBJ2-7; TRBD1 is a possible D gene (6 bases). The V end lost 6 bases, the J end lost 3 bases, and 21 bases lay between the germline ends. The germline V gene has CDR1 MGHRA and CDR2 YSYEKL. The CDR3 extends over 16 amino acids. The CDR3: CASRVTVGAGNYEQYF. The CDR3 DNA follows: TGCGCCAGCAGGGTAACCGTGGGGGCTGGGAACTACGAGCAGTACTTC.

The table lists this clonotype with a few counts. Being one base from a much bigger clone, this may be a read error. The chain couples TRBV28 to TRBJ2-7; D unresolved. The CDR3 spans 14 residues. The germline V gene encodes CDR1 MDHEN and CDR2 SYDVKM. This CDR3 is CAGSWGVTSYEQYF. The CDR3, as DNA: TGTGCCGGCAGTTGGGGTGTTACCTCCTACGAGCAGTACTTC.

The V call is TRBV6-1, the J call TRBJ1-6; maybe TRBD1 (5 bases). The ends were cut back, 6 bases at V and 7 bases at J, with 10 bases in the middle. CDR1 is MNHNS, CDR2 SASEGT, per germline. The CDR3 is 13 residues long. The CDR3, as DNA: TGTGCCAGCAGGTCGGCAGGGAATTCACCCCTCCACTTT. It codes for CASRSAGNSPLHF.

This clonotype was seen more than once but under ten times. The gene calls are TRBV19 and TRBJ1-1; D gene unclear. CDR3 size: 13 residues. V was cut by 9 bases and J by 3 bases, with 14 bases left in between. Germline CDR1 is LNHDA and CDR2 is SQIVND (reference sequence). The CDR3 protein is CASHGELHTEAFF. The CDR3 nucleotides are TGTGCCAGCCACGGGGAACTCCACACTGAAGCTTTCTTT.

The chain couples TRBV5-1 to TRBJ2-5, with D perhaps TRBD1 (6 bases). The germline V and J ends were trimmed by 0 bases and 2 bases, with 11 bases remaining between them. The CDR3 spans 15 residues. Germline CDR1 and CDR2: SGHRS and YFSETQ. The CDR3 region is CASSLVTGGQETQYF. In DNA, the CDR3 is TGCGCCAGCAGCTTGGTGACAGGTGGACAAGAGACCCAGTACTTC.

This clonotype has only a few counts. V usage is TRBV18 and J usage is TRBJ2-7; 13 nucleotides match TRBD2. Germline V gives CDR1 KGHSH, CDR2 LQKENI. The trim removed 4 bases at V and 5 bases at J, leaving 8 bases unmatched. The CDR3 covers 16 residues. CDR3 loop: CASSRAGTSGKNEQYF. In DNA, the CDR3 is TGTGCCAGCTCACGAGCCGGGACTAGCGGGAAAAACGAGCAGTACTTC.

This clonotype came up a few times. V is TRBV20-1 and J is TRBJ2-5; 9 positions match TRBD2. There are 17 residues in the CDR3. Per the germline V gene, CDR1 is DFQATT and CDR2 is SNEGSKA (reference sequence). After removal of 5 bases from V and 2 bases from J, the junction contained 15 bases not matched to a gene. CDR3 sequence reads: CSAPQWLAGPFQETQYF. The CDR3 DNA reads TGCAGTGCTCCCCAGTGGCTAGCGGGACCATTTCAAGAGACCCAGTACTTC.

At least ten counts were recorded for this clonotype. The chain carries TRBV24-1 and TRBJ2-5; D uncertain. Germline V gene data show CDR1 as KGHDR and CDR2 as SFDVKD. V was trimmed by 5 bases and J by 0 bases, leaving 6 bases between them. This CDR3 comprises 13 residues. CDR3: CATSGWDQETQYF. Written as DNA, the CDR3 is TGTGCCACCAGTGGTTGGGACCAAGAGACCCAGTACTTC.

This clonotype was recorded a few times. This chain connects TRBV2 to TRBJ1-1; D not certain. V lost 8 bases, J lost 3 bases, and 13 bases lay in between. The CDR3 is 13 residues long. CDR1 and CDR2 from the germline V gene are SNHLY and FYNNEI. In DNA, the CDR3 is TGTGCCAGCGGCCTCGGCCCAGACACTGAAGCTTTCTTT. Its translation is CASGLGPDTEAFF.

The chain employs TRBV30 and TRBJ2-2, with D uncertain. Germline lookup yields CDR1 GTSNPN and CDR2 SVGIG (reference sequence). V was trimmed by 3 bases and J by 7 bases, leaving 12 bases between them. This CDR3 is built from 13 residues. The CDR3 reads CAWRVRLDGELFF. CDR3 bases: TGTGCCTGGAGAGTTAGGCTGGACGGGGAGCTGTTTTTT. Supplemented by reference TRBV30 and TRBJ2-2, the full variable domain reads SQTIHQWPATLVQPVGSPLSLECTVEGTSNPNLYWYRQAAGRGLQLLFYSVGIGQISSEVPQNLSASRPQDRQFILSSKKLLLSDSGFYLCAWRVRLDGELFFGEGSRLTVL.

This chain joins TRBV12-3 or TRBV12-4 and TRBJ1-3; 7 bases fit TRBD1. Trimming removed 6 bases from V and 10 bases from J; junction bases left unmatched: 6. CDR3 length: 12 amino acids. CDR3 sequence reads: CASRARGKTIYF. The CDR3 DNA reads TGTGCCAGCAGAGCCAGGGGGAAGACCATATATTTT.

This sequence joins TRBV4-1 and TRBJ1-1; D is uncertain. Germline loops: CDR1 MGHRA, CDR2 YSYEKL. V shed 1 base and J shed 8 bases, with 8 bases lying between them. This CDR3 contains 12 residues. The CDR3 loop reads CASSQVLNEAFF. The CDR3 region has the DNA TGCGCCAGCAGCCAAGTATTGAACGAAGCTTTCTTT.

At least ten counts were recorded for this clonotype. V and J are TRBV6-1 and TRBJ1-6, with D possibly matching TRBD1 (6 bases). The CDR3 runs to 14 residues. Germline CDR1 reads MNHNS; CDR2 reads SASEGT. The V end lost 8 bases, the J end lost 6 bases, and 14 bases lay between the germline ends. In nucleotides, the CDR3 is TGTGCCAGCGGGGAGACAGGTTTTAATTCACCCCTCCACTTT. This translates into CASGETGFNSPLHF.

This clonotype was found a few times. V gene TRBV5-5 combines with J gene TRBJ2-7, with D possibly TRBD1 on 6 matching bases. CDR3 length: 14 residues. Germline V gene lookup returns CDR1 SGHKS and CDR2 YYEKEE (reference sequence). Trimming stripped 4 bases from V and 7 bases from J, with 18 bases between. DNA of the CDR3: TGTGCCAGCAGCCCCGACAGGCCCTCGGGAGAGCAGTACTTC. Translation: CASSPDRPSGEQYF.

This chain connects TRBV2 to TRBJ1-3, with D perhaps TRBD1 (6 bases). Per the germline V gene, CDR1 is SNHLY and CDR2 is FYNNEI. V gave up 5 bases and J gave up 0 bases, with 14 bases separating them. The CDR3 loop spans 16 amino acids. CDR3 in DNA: TGTGCCAGCAGTTCCAACAGGGTAGGCTCTGGAAACACCATATATTTT. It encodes CASSSNRVGSGNTIYF.